The 3 T cell receptor beta chains in this list originate from one sample, sequenced in a study of shared clonotypes between healthy human individuals. Selected positively for CCR7 and CD45RO-negative, naive CD8 cells excluded terminally differentiated effector memory CD45RA+ cells. Assay: immunoSEQ multiplex PCR; the TCRdb copy retains only in-frame clones and omits some. The table has roughly 810,000 clones, about 96% seen once; the top ten hold under 0.25%. Material: naive CD8+ T cells sorted from blood. These receptors were taken from a man younger than 40 in good health.

The gene calls are TRBV18 and TRBJ2-4, with 8 bases lining up with TRBD1. V lost 4 bases and J lost 8; bases outside the gene matches: 16. The CDR3 is 17 amino acids. Germline V CDR1 and CDR2: KGHSH, LQKENI. CDR3 amino acids: CASSLSPGQAAEDIQYF. Here the CDR3 DNA reads TGTGCCAGCTCACTTTCTCCGGGACAGGCGGCGGAGGACATTCAGTACTTC.

The chain couples TRBV27 to TRBJ1-5, with D perhaps matching TRBD1 (5 bases). The V gene lost 6 bases and the J gene lost 1 base, with 10 bases spanning the gap. The CDR3 is 14 amino acids. Germline-derived CDR1 and CDR2 are MNHEY and SMNVEV (reference sequence). CDR3 protein: CASREGSSNQPQHF. In DNA form, the CDR3 reads TGTGCCAGCAGGGAGGGGTCAAGCAATCAGCCCCAGCATTTT.

The gene calls are TRBV7-2 and TRBJ2-7; D unclear. The V gene's germline CDR1 is SGHTA and CDR2 FQGNSA. This CDR3 has 14 amino acids. The V end lost 1 base, the J end lost 1 base, and 8 bases lay between the germline ends. CDR3 bases: TGTGCCAGCAGCTTAGATTTCACTTCCTACGAGCAGTACTTC. As protein: CASSLDFTSYEQYF.